This entry lists 27 T cell receptor beta chains sequenced from one sample in a study of blood T cell repertoires in COVID-19. Sequenced by immunoSEQ multiplex PCR; TCRdb stores in-frame clones only, minus some. The sample records approximately 270,000 clones, around 90% being singletons. The sample consisted of PBMCs or T cells enriched from blood (not recorded which). The receptors derive from a woman aged 25 to 45 with acute COVID-19.

The rearrangement uses TRBV28 and TRBJ2-7; D possibly corresponds to TRBD1 (7 bases). The CDR3 runs to 13 residues. Germline V gene sequence: CDR1 MDHEN, CDR2 SYDVKM. The V end lost 4 bases, the J end lost 6 bases, and 13 bases lay between the germline ends. DNA of the CDR3: TGTGCCAGCAGTTCAGGGGGGAGCCGCGAGCAGTACTTC. This gives the protein CASSSGGSREQYF. Full variable domain (rest looked up from reference TRBV28 and TRBJ2-7): DVKVTQSSRYLVKRTGEKVFLECVQDMDHENMFWYRQDPGLGLRLIYFSYDVKMKEKGDIPEGYSVSREKKERFSLILESASTNQTSMYLCASSSGGSREQYFGPGTRLTVT.

The chain combines TRBV29-1 with TRBJ1-2; D gene uncertain. The CDR3 has 10 amino acids. The germline V gene has CDR1 SQVTM and CDR2 ANQGSEA. V was trimmed by 5 bases and J by 3 bases, leaving 4 bases between them. The DNA for the CDR3 is TGCAGCGTTTATGACTATGGCTACACCTTC. Its translation is CSVYDYGYTF. Based on the CDR3 plus reference TRBV29-1 and TRBJ1-2, the full variable domain is SAVISQKPSRDICQRGTSLTIQCQVDSQVTMMFWYRQQPGQSLTLIATANQGSEATYESGFVIDKFPISRPNLTFSTLTVSNMSPEDSSIYLCSVYDYGYTFGSGTRLTVV.

This chain links TRBV4-1 with TRBJ1-5, with D possibly being TRBD1 (6 bases). The V and J ends lost 4 bases and 3 bases respectively, with 13 bases between them. The CDR3 extends over 15 amino acids. Germline V lookup: CDR1 MGHRA, CDR2 YSYEKL. The chain's CDR3 is CASSRTDRLNQPQHF. The CDR3 nucleotides are TGCGCCAGCAGCCGAACGGACAGACTCAATCAGCCCCAGCATTTT.

The gene calls are TRBV5-1 and TRBJ2-7; 7 bases map to TRBD1. V gave up 2 bases and J gave up 6 bases; unmatched junction bases: 5. Germline CDR1 is SGHRS and CDR2 is YFSETQ. The CDR3 is 13 residues long. Here the CDR3 DNA reads TGCGCCAGCAGCTTTGGACAGGACACCGAGCAGTACTTC. This codes for CASSFGQDTEQYF.

The chain joins TRBV4-2 to TRBJ1-4, with D possibly being TRBD1 (6 bases). This CDR3 region has 16 residues. Trimming took off 3 bases at V and 5 bases at J, with 16 bases between the two ends. Germline V gene sequence: CDR1 LGHNA, CDR2 YNFKEQ. The CDR3 sequence is CASSQSTGHINEKLFF. CDR3 coding DNA: TGTGCCAGCAGCCAGAGTACAGGGCATATAAATGAAAAACTGTTTTTT.

The V call is TRBV11-2, the J call TRBJ2-1; D is possibly TRBD2 (5 bases). CDR1 is SGHAT and CDR2 is FQNNGV in the germline V gene. V lost 7 bases and J lost 3, with 16 bases in between. The CDR3 loop spans 15 amino acids. DNA for the CDR3: TGTGCCAGCATCATAGGCCTAGCTAGCTACAATGAGCAGTTCTTC. This sequence encodes CASIIGLASYNEQFF.

The chain uses TRBV7-9 and TRBJ2-2; possibly TRBD1 for D (6 bases). The V end was cut by 4 bases, the J end by 4 bases, with 16 bases between. This CDR3 has 16 residues. Germline CDR1 is SEHNR and CDR2 is FQNEAQ (reference sequence). DNA of the CDR3: TGTGCCAGCAGCTCCCTCGTTCTGGGGGCCACCGGGGAGCTGTTTTTT. Translation gives CASSSLVLGATGELFF.

This rearrangement joins TRBV6-2 or TRBV6-3 to TRBJ2-1; TRBD1 might be the D (8 bases). The V gene's germline CDR1 is MNHEY and CDR2 SVGEGT. CDR3 length equals 15 residues. V gave up 5 bases and J gave up 4 bases, with 15 bases separating them. The CDR3 sequence: CASSRDRGGYNEQFF. As DNA, the CDR3 is TGTGCCAGCAGTCGTGACAGGGGAGGGTACAATGAGCAGTTCTTC.

The V call is TRBV11-2, the J call TRBJ2-2; tentatively, D is TRBD2 (6 bases). Trimming took off 5 bases at V and 5 bases at J, with 15 bases between the two ends. The CDR3 has 15 residues. Germline V gene sequence: CDR1 SGHAT, CDR2 FQNNGV. The CDR3 sequence: CASSPFGSGTGELFF. CDR3 DNA sequence: TGTGCCAGCAGCCCCTTTGGGAGCGGGACCGGGGAGCTGTTTTTT. Variable domain in full (rest from reference TRBV11-2 and TRBJ2-2): EAGVAQSPRYKIIEKRQSVAFWCNPISGHATLYWYQQILGQGPKLLIQFQNNGVVDDSQLPKDRFSAERLKGVDSTLKIQPAKLEDSAVYLCASSPFGSGTGELFFGEGSRLTVL.

This clone occurred a few times. The chain uses TRBV20-1 and TRBJ1-2; tentatively, D is TRBD1 (6 bases). The CDR3 is made up of 13 amino acids. Germline V gene lookup returns CDR1 DFQATT and CDR2 SNEGSKA (reference sequence). V was clipped by 3 bases and J by 5 bases, with 13 bases between them. In nucleotides, the CDR3 is TGCAGTGCTAGTGAGGGAGGGGGTTATGGCTACACCTTC. Protein product: CSASEGGGYGYTF.

The chain joins TRBV4-2 to TRBJ1-1; D remains unclear. The V gene's germline CDR1 is LGHNA and CDR2 YNFKEQ. The CDR3 extends over 13 amino acids. Between the trimmed V and J ends, which lost 4 bases and 3 bases, there was a span of 9 bases. The CDR3 DNA follows: TGTGCCAGCAGCCGATCACTGGACACTGAAGCTTTCTTT. Translated, it gives CASSRSLDTEAFF.

The V call is TRBV4-3, the J call TRBJ2-7; a weak D match, TRBD2 (5 bases). This CDR3 comprises 15 residues. CDR1 is LGHNA and CDR2 is YSLEER in the germline V gene. Trimming removed 0 bases at V and 2 bases at J, with 11 bases between. CDR3 amino acids: CASSQDSGPAYEQYF. The CDR3 DNA sequence: TGCGCCAGCAGCCAAGACAGCGGCCCCGCCTACGAGCAGTACTTC.

The rearrangement uses TRBV19 and TRBJ2-3; a possible D gene is TRBD2 (6 bases). The CDR3 consists of 14 residues. The germline CDR1 and CDR2 sequences are LNHDA and SQIVND (reference sequence). V lost 6 bases and J lost 0, with 10 bases in between. CDR3 coding DNA: TGTGCCAGTAGGGACGCGGGAAGCACAGATACGCAGTATTTT. This gives the protein CASRDAGSTDTQYF.

V usage is TRBV4-3 and J usage is TRBJ2-7; TRBD2 matches 8 bases. From germline, CDR1 is LGHNA and CDR2 YSLEER. V trimming: 0 bases; J trimming: 1 base; junction bases outside the gene matches: 5. This CDR3 spans 16 amino acids. The CDR3 coding sequence is TGCGCCAGCAGCCAAGAGTACCGGGAGGGTTCCTACGAGCAGTACTTC. Translation gives CASSQEYREGSYEQYF.

The J gene is TRBJ2-1, the V gene TRBV5-6; possibly TRBD2 for D (5 bases). The CDR3 extends over 11 amino acids. V shed 3 bases and J shed 16 bases, with 14 bases lying between them. From germline, CDR1 is SGHDT and CDR2 YYEEEE. CDR3 sequence: CASSSEEVEFF. The CDR3 DNA sequence: TGTGCCAGCAGCTCCGAGGAGGTAGAATTCTTC. The entire variable domain, with the rest obtained from reference TRBV5-6 and TRBJ2-1, is as follows: DAGVTQSPTHLIKTRGQQVTLRCSPKSGHDTVSWYQQALGQGPQFIFQYYEEEERQRGNFPDRFSGHQFPNYSSELNVNALLLGDSALYLCASSSEEVEFFGPGTRLTVL.

The chain links TRBV3-1 (or the pseudogene TRBV3-2) to TRBJ2-2, with 8 bases matching TRBD1. The germline gives CDR1 LGHDT, CDR2 YNNKEL (reference sequence). This CDR3 has 15 amino acids. J gave up 6 bases and V 5 bases, and 8 bases lay outside the gene matches. As DNA, the CDR3 is TGTGCCAGCAGCGCCTTGGACAGGGAAGCCGGGGAGCTGTTTTTT. This gives the protein CASSALDREAGELFF.

The chain is built from TRBV4-1 and TRBJ1-2, with D maybe TRBD1 (6 bases). The CDR3 extends over 17 amino acids. CDR1 and CDR2 (germline): MGHRA, YSYEKL. V was trimmed by 1 base and J by 1 base, leaving 16 bases between them. DNA of the CDR3: TGCGCCAGCAGCCAAGGGCCAAGGGACACTCTTAACTATGGCTACACCTTC. Its translation: CASSQGPRDTLNYGYTF.

The rearrangement joins TRBV19 to TRBJ2-2; a possible D gene is TRBD1 (5 bases). This CDR3 is 13 amino acids long. Per the germline V gene, CDR1 is LNHDA and CDR2 is SQIVND (reference sequence). V gave up 4 bases and J gave up 4 bases, with 7 bases separating them. The CDR3 reads CASSTQGTGELFF. In DNA, the CDR3 is TGTGCCAGTAGTACCCAGGGCACCGGGGAGCTGTTTTTT.

The chain carries TRBV25-1 and TRBJ2-1; 8 positions match TRBD1. Germline V lookup: CDR1 MGHDK, CDR2 SYGVNS. The J segment lost 3 bases and the V segment lost 4 bases, leaving 2 bases of the junction unmatched. This CDR3 comprises 14 residues. CDR3 sequence reads: CASSGTGFYNEQFF. As DNA, the CDR3 is TGTGCCAGCAGTGGGACAGGGTTCTACAATGAGCAGTTCTTC. The entire variable domain, with the rest obtained from reference TRBV25-1 and TRBJ2-1, is as follows: EADIYQTPRYLVIGTGKKITLECSQTMGHDKMYWYQQDPGMELHLIHYSYGVNSTEKGDLSSESTVSRIRTEHFPLTLESARPSHTSQYLCASSGTGFYNEQFFGPGTRLTVL.

CDR3 DNA: TGCGCCAGCAGCCCCCTAGCGGGAGGGTCCACAGATACGCAGTATTTT. Translating gives CASSPLAGGSTDTQYF. The J gene is TRBJ2-3, the V gene TRBV4-1; the match to TRBD2 covers 12 bases. This CDR3 is 16 amino acids long. CDR1 MGHRA and CDR2 YSYEKL come from the germline V gene. V lost 4 bases and J lost 2; bases outside the gene matches: 4.

The V gene is TRBV27, the J gene TRBJ1-3; a possible D gene is TRBD1 (5 bases). The CDR3 contains 14 residues. Germline V CDR1 and CDR2: MNHEY, SMNVEV (reference sequence). V was pared by 6 bases and J by 4 bases, with 13 bases between. DNA of the CDR3: TGTGCCAGCAGACCCCAGGGCGGCGGAAACACCATATATTTT. Translating it yields CASRPQGGGNTIYF.

The chain couples TRBV3-1 (or the pseudogene TRBV3-2) to TRBJ1-1, with D possibly being TRBD1 (5 bases). V lost 2 bases and J 0 bases, leaving 7 bases between the germline ends. Per germline, CDR1 LGHDT and CDR2 YNNKEL (reference sequence). The CDR3 runs 14 residues. CDR3 nucleotides: TGTGCCAGCAGCCAAACAGGTATGAACACTGAAGCTTTCTTT. This sequence encodes CASSQTGMNTEAFF.

This chain uses TRBV19 with TRBJ1-6; 8 nucleotides line up with TRBD1. The germline CDR1 and CDR2 sequences are LNHDA and SQIVND (reference sequence). This CDR3 spans 15 amino acids. V lost 5 bases to trimming and J lost 11 bases; unmatched junction nucleotides: 11. CDR3 bases: TGTGCCAGTAGTGAACCGGGACAGGCGACTGCACCCCTCCACTTT. This sequence encodes CASSEPGQATAPLHF.

The genes are TRBV9 and TRBJ2-1, with D hard to call. The CDR3 length is 15 residues. V was trimmed by 5 bases and J by 0 bases, leaving 12 bases between them. Germline assignment: CDR1 SGDLS and CDR2 YYNGEE. DNA of the CDR3: TGTGCCAGCAGTTCCCTAGTAAGCTCCTACAATGAGCAGTTCTTC. Protein sequence: CASSSLVSSYNEQFF.

The chain combines TRBV5-1 with TRBJ1-4; TRBD1 is a possible D gene (5 bases). CDR3 length: 14 residues. Per germline, CDR1 SGHRS and CDR2 YFSETQ. Deletions cut 4 bases from V and 5 bases from J, with 12 bases between. The CDR3 DNA follows: TGCGCCAGCAGCCTAACAGCAGGGAATGAAAAACTGTTTTTT. This encodes CASSLTAGNEKLFF.

This chain uses TRBV19 with TRBJ2-1, with D possibly being TRBD1 (6 bases). Germline V gene data show CDR1 as LNHDA and CDR2 as SQIVND (reference sequence). There are 17 residues in the CDR3. V was shortened by 3 bases and J by 4 bases, with 19 bases between the two germline ends. CDR3 region: CASSMPVGGSAYNEQFF. The CDR3 coding sequence is TGTGCCAGTAGTATGCCGGTAGGGGGTAGCGCGTACAATGAGCAGTTCTTC.

The chain couples TRBV24-1 to TRBJ2-1, with 8 bases fitting TRBD1. Germline V CDR1 and CDR2: KGHDR, SFDVKD. V lost 4 bases and J lost 5; bases outside the gene matches: 24. There are 21 residues in the CDR3. CDR3 in DNA: TGTGCCACCAGTGACCGCCGATACTCCGGGACAGGCCCATTTTGGGACAATGAGCAGTTCTTC. Translated, it gives CATSDRRYSGTGPFWDNEQFF.